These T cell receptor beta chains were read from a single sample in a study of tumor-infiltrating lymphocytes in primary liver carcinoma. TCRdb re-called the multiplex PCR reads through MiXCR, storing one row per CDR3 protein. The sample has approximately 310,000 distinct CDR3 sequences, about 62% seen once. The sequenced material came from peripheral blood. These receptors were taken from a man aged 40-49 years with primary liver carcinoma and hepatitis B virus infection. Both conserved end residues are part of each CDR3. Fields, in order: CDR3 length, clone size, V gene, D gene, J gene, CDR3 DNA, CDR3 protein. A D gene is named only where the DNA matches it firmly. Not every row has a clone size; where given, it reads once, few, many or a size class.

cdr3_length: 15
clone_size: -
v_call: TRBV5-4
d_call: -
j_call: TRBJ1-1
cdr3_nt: TGTGCCAGCAGCGGAACCAGGGGAACAACGGGTGAAGCTTTCTTT
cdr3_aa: CASSGTRGTTGEAFF

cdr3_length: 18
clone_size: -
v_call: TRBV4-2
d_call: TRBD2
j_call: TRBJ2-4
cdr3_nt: TGTGTCAGCAGCTCCCGGTCCAGCCGCGGGGGTGTAAAAAACATTCAGTACTTC
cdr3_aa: CVSSSRSSRGGVKNIQYF

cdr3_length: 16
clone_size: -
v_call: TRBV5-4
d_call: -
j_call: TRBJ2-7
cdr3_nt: TGTGCCAGCAGCCCCCTAGGGGGGAGGAGCTCCTACGGGCAGTACTTC
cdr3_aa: CASSPLGGRSSYGQYF

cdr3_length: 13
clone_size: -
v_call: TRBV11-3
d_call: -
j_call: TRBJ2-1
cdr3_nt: TGTGCCAGCACCTCAGGGGAGCACGATGAGCAGTTCTTC
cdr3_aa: CASTSGEHDEQFF

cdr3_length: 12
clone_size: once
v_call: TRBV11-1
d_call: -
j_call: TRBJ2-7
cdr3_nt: TGTGCCAGCAGCCATCAGGGTGGCAAGCGGTACTTC
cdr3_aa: CASSHQGGKRYF

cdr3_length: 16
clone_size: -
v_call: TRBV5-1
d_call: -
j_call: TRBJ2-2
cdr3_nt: TGCGCCAGCTGCTGGAATGGGGGCAGGAACACCGGGGAGCTGTTTTTT
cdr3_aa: CASCWNGGRNTGELFF

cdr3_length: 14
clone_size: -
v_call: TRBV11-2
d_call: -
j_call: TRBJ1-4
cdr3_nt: TGTGTCAGCAGTTTAGACAGGAGCCATGAAAAACTGTTTTTT
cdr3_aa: CVSSLDRSHEKLFF

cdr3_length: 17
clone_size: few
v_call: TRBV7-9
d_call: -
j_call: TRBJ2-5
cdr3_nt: TGTGCCAGCAGCTCTTTTCAGGGCGGGGAGTACCAAGAGACCCAGTACTTC
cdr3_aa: CASSSFQGGEYQETQYF

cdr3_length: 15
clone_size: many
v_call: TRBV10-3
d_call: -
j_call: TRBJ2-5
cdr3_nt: TGTGCCATCAGCCAAGATGGGACTTACGAAGAGACCCAGTACTTC
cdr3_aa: CAISQDGTYEETQYF

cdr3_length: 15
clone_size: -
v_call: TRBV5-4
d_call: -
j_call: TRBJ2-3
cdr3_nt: TGTGCCAGCAGCATGGGGACGCAGCACACAGATACGCAGTATTTT
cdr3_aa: CASSMGTQHTDTQYF

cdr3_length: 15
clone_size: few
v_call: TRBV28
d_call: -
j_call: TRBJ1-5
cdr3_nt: TGTGCCAGCAGTCCCCAGGGGCAGGGAAATCAGCCCCAGCATTTT
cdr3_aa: CASSPQGQGNQPQHF

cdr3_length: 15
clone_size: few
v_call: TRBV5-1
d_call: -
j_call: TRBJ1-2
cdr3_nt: TGCGCCAGCAGCTTGGATGCCAACCCTGTGGGAGGCTACACCTTC
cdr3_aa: CASSLDANPVGGYTF

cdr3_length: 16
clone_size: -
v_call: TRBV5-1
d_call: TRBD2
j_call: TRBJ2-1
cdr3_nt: TGCGCCAGCAGCTTGGTTTCAGGGACTAGCGGGAATGAGCAGTTCTTC
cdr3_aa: CASSLVSGTSGNEQFF

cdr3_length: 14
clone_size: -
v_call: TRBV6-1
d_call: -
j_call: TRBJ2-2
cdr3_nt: TGTGCCAGGCCTGATAGCCCGGACACCGGGGAGCTGTTTTTT
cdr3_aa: CARPDSPDTGELFF

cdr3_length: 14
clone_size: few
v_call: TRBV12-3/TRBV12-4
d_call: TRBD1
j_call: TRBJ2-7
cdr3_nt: TGTGCCAGCAGTTTCCGACAGGGGGCGGGCGAGCAGTACTTC
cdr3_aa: CASSFRQGAGEQYF

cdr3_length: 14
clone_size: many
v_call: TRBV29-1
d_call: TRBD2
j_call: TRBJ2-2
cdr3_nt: TGCAGCGTTGAGGGGGGGGCGAACACCGGGGAGCTGTTTTTT
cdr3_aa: CSVEGGANTGELFF

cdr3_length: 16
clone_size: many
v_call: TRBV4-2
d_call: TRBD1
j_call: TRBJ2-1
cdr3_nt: TGTGCCAGCAGCCAAGATTCGGGACAGGGGGCAAATGAGCAGTTCTTC
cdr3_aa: CASSQDSGQGANEQFF

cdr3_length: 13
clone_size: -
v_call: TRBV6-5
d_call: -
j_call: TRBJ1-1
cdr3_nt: TGTGCCAGCAGGGGAACTATGGACACTGAAGCTTTCTTT
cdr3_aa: CASRGTMDTEAFF

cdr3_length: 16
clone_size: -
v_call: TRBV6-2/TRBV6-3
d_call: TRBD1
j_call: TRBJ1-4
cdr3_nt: TGTGCCAGCAGTTACCCAGCGACAGGGAGATCGGAAAAACTGTTTTTT
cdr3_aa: CASSYPATGRSEKLFF

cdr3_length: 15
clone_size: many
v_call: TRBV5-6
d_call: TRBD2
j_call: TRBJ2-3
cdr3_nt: TGTGCCAGCAGTCTACTAGCGGGAGGGACAGATACGCAGTATTTT
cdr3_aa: CASSLLAGGTDTQYF

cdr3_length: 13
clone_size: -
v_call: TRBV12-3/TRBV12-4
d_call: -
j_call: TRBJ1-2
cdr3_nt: TGTGCCAGCAGTCACAGGGATGTCGGTGACTACACCTTC
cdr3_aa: CASSHRDVGDYTF

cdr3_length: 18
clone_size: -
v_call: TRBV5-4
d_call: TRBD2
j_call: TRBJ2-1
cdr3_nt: TGTGCCAGCAGCTTGGGTAGTGGTAGCGGGGCCTCCTACAATGAGCAGTTCTTC
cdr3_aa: CASSLGSGSGASYNEQFF

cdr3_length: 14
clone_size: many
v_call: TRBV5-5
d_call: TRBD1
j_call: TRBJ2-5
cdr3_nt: TGTGCCAGCAGTACACAGGGGGCACTAGAGACCCAGTACTTC
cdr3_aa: CASSTQGALETQYF

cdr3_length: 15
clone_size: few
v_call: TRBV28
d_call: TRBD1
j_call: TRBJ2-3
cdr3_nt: TGTGCCAGCAGGCCAGGGGGCAGAAGCACAGATACGCAGTATTTT
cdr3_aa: CASRPGGRSTDTQYF

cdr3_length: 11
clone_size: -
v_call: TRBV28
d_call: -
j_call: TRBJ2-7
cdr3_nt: TGTGCCAACACCTCCGGGGGCGAGCAGTACTTC
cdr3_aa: CANTSGGEQYF

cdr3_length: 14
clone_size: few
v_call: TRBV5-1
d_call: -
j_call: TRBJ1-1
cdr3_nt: TGCGCCAGCAGCTCCGGGACAAGTCACACTGAAGCTTTCTTT
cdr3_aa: CASSSGTSHTEAFF

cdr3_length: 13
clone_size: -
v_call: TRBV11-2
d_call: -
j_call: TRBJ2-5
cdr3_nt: TGTGCCAGCACCCTCCACGGAGCCGAGACCCTGTACTTC
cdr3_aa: CASTLHGAETLYF

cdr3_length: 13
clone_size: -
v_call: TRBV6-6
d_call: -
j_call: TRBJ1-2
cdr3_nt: TGTGCCAGCACCCGGGAAGGGGTTGGTGGCTACACCTTC
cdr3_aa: CASTREGVGGYTF

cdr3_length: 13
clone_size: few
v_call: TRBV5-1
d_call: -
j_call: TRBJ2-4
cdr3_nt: TGCGCCAGCAGCCCCCGAGACCTCTATCCTCAGTACTTC
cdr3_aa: CASSPRDLYPQYF

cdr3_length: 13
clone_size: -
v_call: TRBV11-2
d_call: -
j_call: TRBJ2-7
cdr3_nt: TGTGCCAGCAGCCATGTGGTCTTATACGAGCAGTACTTC
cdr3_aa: CASSHVVLYEQYF

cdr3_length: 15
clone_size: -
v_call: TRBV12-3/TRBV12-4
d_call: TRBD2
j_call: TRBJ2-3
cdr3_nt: TGTGCCAGCAGTCTTAGCGGGCAGCCCACAGATACGCAGTATTTT
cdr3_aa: CASSLSGQPTDTQYF

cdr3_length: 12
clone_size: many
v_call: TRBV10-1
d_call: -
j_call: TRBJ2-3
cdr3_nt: TGCGCCAGCAGTGATAGGTCAGATACGCAGTATTTT
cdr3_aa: CASSDRSDTQYF

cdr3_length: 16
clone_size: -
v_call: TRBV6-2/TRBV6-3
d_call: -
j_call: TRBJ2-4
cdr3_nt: TGTGCCAGCACCCCGGAAATTGGTGGGGGCAAAAACATTCAGTACTTC
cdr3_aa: CASTPEIGGGKNIQYF

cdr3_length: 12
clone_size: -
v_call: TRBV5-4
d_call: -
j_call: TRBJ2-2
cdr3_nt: TGTGCCAGCAGCGCCAGGGGCGGGGAGCTGTTTTTT
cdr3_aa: CASSARGGELFF

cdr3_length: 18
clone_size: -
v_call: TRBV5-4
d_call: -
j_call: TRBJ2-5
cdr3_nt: TGTGCCACCCAAAACGGGGCCGTCCTAGCGTCTTTGTGGGAGACCCAGTACTTC
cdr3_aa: CATQNGAVLASLWETQYF

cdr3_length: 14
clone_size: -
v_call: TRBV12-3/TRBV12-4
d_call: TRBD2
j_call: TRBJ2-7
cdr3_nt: TGTGCCAGCAGTTTAAATAGCGGGAACGACGAGCAATACTTC
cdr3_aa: CASSLNSGNDEQYF

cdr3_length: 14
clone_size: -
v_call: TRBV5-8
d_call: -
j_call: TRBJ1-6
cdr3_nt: TGTGCCAGCAGCCGTGGAACCACAGGGTCACCCCTCCACTTT
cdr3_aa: CASSRGTTGSPLHF

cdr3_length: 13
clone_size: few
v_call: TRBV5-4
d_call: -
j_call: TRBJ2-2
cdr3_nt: TGTGCCAGCAGCTCCGTAGCCACCGGGGAGCTGTTTTTT
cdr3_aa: CASSSVATGELFF

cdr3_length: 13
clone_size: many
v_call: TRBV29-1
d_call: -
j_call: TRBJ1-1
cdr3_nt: TGCAGCGTTGAGTTCGACCCTTACACTGAAGCTTTCTTT
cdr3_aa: CSVEFDPYTEAFF

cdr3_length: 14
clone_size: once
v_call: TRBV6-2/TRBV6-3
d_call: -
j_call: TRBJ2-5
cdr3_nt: TGTGCCAGCAGTTACTCTAGGGTAACGGAGACCCAGTACTTC
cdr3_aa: CASSYSRVTETQYF

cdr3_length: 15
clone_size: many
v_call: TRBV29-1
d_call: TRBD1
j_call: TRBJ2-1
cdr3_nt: TGCAGCGCCAATACGCGACAGGGGATAGACAATGAGCAGTTCTTC
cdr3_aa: CSANTRQGIDNEQFF

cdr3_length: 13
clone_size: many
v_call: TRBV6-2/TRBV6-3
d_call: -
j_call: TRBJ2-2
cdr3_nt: TGTGCCAGCAGCCCCCAAGGGGGCGGGGAGCTGTTTTTT
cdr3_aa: CASSPQGGGELFF

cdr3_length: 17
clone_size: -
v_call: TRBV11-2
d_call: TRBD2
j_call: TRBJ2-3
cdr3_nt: TGTGCCAGCATCGACCAGGTTTCAAGCGGGGGCTCAGATACGCAGTATTTT
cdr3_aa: CASIDQVSSGGSDTQYF

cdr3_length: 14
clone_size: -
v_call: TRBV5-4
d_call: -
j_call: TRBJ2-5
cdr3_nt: TGTGCCAACAGCAGCTTGGGTGGAGAAGAGACCCAGTACTTC
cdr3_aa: CANSSLGGEETQYF

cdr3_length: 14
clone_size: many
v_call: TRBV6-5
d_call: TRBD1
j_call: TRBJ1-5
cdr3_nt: TGTGCCAGCAGTTTGGGACAGGGCAATCAGCCCCAGCATTTT
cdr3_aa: CASSLGQGNQPQHF

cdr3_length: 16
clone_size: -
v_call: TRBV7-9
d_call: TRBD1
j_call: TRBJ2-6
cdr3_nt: TGTGCCAGCGGCAAGAACAGGGGGCCTGGGGCCAACGTCCTGACTTTC
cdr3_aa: CASGKNRGPGANVLTF